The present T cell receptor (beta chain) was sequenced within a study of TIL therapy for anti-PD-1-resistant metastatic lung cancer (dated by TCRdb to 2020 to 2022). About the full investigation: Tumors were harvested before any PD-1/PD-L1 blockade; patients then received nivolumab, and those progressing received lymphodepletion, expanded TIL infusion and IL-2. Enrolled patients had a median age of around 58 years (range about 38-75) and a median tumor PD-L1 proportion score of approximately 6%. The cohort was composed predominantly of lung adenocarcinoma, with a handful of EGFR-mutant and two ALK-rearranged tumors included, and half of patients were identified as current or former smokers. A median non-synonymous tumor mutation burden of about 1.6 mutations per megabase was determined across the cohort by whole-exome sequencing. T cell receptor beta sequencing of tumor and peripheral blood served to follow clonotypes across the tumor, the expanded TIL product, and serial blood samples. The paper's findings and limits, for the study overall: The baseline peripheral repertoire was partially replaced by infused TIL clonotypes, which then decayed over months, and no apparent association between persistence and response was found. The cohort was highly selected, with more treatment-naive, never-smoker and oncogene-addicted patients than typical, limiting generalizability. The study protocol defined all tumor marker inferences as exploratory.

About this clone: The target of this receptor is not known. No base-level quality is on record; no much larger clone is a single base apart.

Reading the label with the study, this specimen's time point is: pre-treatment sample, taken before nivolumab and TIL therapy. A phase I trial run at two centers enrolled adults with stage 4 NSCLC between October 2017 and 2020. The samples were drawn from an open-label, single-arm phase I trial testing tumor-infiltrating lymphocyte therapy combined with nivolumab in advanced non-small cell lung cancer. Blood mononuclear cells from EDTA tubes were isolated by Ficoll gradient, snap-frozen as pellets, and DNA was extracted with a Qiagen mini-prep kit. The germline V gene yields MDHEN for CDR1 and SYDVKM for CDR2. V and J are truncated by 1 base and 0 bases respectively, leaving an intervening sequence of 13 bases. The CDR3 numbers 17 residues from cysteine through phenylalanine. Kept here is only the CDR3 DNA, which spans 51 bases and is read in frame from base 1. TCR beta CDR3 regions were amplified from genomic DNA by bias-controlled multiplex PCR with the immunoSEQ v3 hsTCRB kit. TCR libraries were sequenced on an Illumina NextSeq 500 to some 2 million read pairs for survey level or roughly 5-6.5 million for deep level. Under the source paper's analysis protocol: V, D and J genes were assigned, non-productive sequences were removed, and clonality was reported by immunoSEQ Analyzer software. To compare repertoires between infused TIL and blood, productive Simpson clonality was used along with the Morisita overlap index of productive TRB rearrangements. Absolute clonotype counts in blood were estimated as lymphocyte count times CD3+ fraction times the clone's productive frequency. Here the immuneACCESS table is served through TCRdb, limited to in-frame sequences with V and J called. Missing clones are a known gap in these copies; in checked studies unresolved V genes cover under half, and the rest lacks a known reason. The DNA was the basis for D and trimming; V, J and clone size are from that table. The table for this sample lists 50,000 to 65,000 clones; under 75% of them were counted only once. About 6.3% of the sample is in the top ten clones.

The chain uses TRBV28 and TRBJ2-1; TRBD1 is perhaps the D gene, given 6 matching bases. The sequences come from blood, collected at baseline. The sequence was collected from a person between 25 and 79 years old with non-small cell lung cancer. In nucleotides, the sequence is TGTGCCAGCAGTTTATTGGCAGGGGCGAGCTCCTACAATGAGCAGTTCTTC. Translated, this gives CASSLLAGASSYNEQFF.